This T cell receptor (beta chain) was sequenced during a study of Ad26.COV2.S vaccination and SARS-CoV-2 variants. TCRdb keeps only in-frame clones here, not all; method: immunoSEQ multiplex PCR. The sample has roughly 380,000 clones; about 90% are singletons. This receptor was obtained from a human donor who had recovered from COVID-19. The sample in question was peripheral blood, obtained after recovery from COVID-19.

The CDR3 DNA is TGTGCCAGCAGTTACGAAGGGGAACAGGATGGCTACACCTTC. It yields the protein CASSYEGEQDGYTF. V usage is TRBV6-5 and J usage is TRBJ1-2, with D tentatively TRBD1 (5 bases). There are 14 residues in the CDR3. Germline loops: CDR1 MNHEY, CDR2 SVGAGI. V was trimmed by 2 bases and J by 6 bases, leaving 13 bases between them.